The clone carrying this T cell receptor beta chain showed up just a few times. The antigen is undetermined. Trimming cost V 8 bases and J 6 bases; bases outside gene matches: 10. Germline CDR1 reads MNHEY; CDR2 reads SVGAGI. The CDR3 has 14 residues. The data stem from a study of beta chain features in type 1 diabetes. Overall study findings and caveats: VDJ junctions in type 1 diabetes patients carried more deletions and fewer insertions. Shortening of TCRB CDR3s, moderate but significant, appeared in all four CD4+ subsets of Type 1 diabetes patients.

All of the isolated RNA was reverse transcribed, so expressed TCRB transcripts were sequenced. Method: immunoSEQ multiplex PCR; TCRdb's copy keeps in-frame clones and lacks some. Of roughly 300,000 clones listed, around 15% are singletons. The sequencing sample was made of naive CD4+ T cells from blood. The rearrangement links TRBV6-5 to TRBJ1-5; TRBD1 aligns across 7 bases. This receptor was identified in a man in his thirties or forties with type 1 diabetes. The CDR3 spells CASQDRERGQPQHF. The CDR3 nucleotides are TGTGCCAGCCAAGACAGGGAGAGGGGTCAGCCCCAGCATTTT.